Sequencing of this TCR beta chain was carried out in a study of T cell responses to AZD1222 COVID-19 vaccine. Overall study results and limits: Nearly half of spike-specific TCRs reportedly go after variant regions that carry no mutations. Mostly white British, mostly female donors; authors suggested clonal diversity may be underestimated. Increases in Spike-specific TCR breadth and depth were seen after two AZD1222 doses.

Details on this clone: Its target is not known.

The germline gives CDR1 SGHVS, CDR2 FQNEAQ. Trimming cost V 4 bases and J 0 bases, with 18 bases left between them. The CDR3 is made up of 17 amino acids. Method: immunoSEQ multiplex PCR; TCRdb's copy keeps in-frame clones and lacks some. The sample includes some 94,000 clones, around nine tenths seen only once; the top ten take roughly 12%. This rearrangement joins TRBV7-8 to TRBJ1-1; no firm D call. The receptor was isolated from an adult in good health. Source: peripheral blood, taken on day 0 of AZD1222 vaccination. The chain's CDR3 is CASSSGRWGFMNTEAFF. DNA of the CDR3: TGTGCCAGCAGCTCCGGGCGGTGGGGATTCATGAACACTGAAGCTTTCTTT.